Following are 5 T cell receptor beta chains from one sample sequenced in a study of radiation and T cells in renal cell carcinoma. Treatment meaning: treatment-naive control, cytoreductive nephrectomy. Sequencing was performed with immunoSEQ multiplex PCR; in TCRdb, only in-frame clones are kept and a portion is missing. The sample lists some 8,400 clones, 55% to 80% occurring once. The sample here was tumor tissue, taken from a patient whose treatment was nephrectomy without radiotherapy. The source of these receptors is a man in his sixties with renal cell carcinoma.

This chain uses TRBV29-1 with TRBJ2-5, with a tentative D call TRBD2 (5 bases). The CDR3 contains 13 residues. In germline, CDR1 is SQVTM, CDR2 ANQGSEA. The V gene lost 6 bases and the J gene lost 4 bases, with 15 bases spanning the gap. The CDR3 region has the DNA TGCAGCGTCGTAAACCGGGGAAGAGAGACCCAGTACTTC. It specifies CSVVNRGRETQYF.

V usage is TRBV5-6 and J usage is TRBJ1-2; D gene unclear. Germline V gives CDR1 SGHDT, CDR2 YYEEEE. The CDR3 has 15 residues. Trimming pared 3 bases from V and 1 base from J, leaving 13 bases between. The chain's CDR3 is CASSSRTAGNYGYTF. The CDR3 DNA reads TGTGCCAGCAGCTCCCGGACCGCCGGTAACTATGGCTACACCTTC. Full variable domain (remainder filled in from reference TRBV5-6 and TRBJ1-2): DAGVTQSPTHLIKTRGQQVTLRCSPKSGHDTVSWYQQALGQGPQFIFQYYEEEERQRGNFPDRFSGHQFPNYSSELNVNALLLGDSALYLCASSSRTAGNYGYTFGSGTRLTVV.

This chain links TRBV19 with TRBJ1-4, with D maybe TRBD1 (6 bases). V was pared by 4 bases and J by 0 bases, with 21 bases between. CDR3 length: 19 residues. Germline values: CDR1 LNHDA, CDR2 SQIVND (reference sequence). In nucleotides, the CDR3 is TGTGCCAGTAGTAGGGTAATGAGTCTCTCAGGGGCAACTAATGAAAAACTGTTTTTT. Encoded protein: CASSRVMSLSGATNEKLFF.

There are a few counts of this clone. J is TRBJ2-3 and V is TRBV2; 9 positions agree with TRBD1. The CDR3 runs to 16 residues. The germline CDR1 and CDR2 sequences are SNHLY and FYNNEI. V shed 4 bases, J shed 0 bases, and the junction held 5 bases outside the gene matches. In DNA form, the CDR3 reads TGTGCCAGCAGTGGGCGGACAGGGGCTAGCACAGATACGCAGTATTTT. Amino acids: CASSGRTGASTDTQYF.

CDR3 sequence (DNA): TGTGCCAGCAGCGTTCACCAAAGTGGGGCCAACGTCCTGACTTTC. It is translated as CASSVHQSGANVLTF. The genes are TRBV9 and TRBJ2-6; no clear D gene. In germline, CDR1 is SGDLS, CDR2 YYNGEE. Trimming pared 2 bases from V and 3 bases from J, leaving 9 bases between. The CDR3 totals 15 residues.